Listed here are 8 T cell receptor beta chains from one sample, sequenced in a study of T-cell reconstitution after alpha-beta-depleted transplantation in children. Unique molecular identifiers were incorporated into the prepared TCRbeta library. TCRdb itself ran the PCR reads through MiXCR, one entry per CDR3 protein. In the table there are around 370,000 distinct CDR3 sequences, about 9.3% of which are singletons. Sample: PBMCs from the stem cell graft donor, taken from the stem cell graft. The receptors were sampled from a human donor who donated a stem cell graft to a child with acute lymphoblastic leukemia.

The rearrangement uses TRBV12-5 and TRBJ2-1; 10 bases fit TRBD2. This CDR3 has 16 amino acids. The J segment lost 8 bases and the V segment lost 0 bases, leaving 7 bases of the junction unmatched. Germline assignment: CDR1 LGHNT and CDR2 FRNRAP. This chain's CDR3 is CASGLVISSGSHEQFF. CDR3 nucleotide sequence: TGTGCTAGTGGTTTGGTAATATCTAGCGGGAGTCATGAGCAGTTCTTC.

This chain links TRBV20-1 with TRBJ2-5; 12 nucleotides agree with TRBD2. The CDR3 extends over 15 amino acids. Germline values: CDR1 DFQATT, CDR2 SNEGSKA (reference sequence). The trim removed 5 bases at V and 4 bases at J, leaving 8 bases unmatched. The CDR3 coding sequence is TGCAGTGCTGGCAGACTAGCGGGAGAAGGAGAGACCCAGTACTTC. The encoded protein is CSAGRLAGEGETQYF.

This clonotype was seen only a few times. V gene TRBV7-8 combines with J gene TRBJ2-4; 7 bases match TRBD2. The germline CDR1 and CDR2 sequences are SGHVS and FQNEAQ. With 2 bases clipped from V and 0 bases from J, the junction kept 4 bases outside the gene matches. CDR3 length equals 16 residues. The CDR3 region is CASSLSSGLAKNIQYF. CDR3 nucleotides: TGTGCCAGCAGCTTATCTAGCGGCCTAGCCAAAAACATTCAGTACTTC.

Many counts were recorded for this clonotype. This sequence joins TRBV5-1 and TRBJ1-1; no firm D call. The CDR3 has 13 residues. Germline V gives CDR1 SGHRS, CDR2 YFSETQ. V was cut by 0 bases and J by 2 bases, with 5 bases left in between. The CDR3 protein is CASSLEVNTEAFF. CDR3 nucleotide sequence: TGCGCCAGCAGCTTGGAGGTAAACACTGAAGCTTTCTTT. Combining the CDR3 with reference TRBV5-1 and TRBJ1-1 gives the whole variable domain KAGVTQTPRYLIKTRGQQVTLSCSPISGHRSVSWYQQTPGQGLQFLFEYFSETQRNKGNFPGRFSGRQFSNSRSEMNVSTLELGDSALYLCASSLEVNTEAFFGQGTRLTVV.

The J gene is TRBJ2-7, the V gene TRBV7-2, with D unclear. Trimming pared 5 bases from V and 1 base from J, leaving 15 bases between. Germline-derived CDR1 and CDR2 are SGHTA and FQGNSA. This CDR3 is 15 amino acids long. CDR3 residues: CASSRDGTFSYEQYF. The CDR3 DNA follows: TGTGCCAGCAGCCGAGATGGCACCTTTTCCTACGAGCAGTACTTC.

This clonotype was recorded at least ten times. The chain combines TRBV6-1 with TRBJ1-2; weak D call: TRBD1 (6 bases). V lost 6 bases, J lost 6 bases, and 20 bases lay in between. Germline V gene lookup returns CDR1 MNHNS and CDR2 SASEGT. The CDR3 has 15 residues. CDR3 region: CASREPDRDANGYTF. CDR3 DNA sequence: TGTGCCAGCAGGGAGCCGGACAGAGATGCTAATGGCTACACCTTC.

This clonotype was seen a few times. The chain recombines TRBV7-2 with TRBJ2-4; no clear D. Trimming pared 1 base from V and 2 bases from J, leaving 3 bases between. The CDR3 covers 13 residues. Germline V gene sequence: CDR1 SGHTA, CDR2 FQGNSA. CDR3 sequence (DNA): TGTGCCAGCAGCTTAGAAACCAAAAACATTCAGTACTTC. Protein sequence: CASSLETKNIQYF.

The chain combines TRBV7-3 with TRBJ2-1, with TRBD2 identical over 7 bases. Germline V CDR1 and CDR2: SGHTA, FQGTGA. V dropped 1 base and J dropped 6; count of bases not matched to a gene: 12. The CDR3 has 17 amino acids. The CDR3 reads CASSLMGWGGIPNEQFF. DNA for the CDR3: TGTGCCAGCAGCTTAATGGGATGGGGGGGGATCCCCAATGAGCAGTTCTTC.